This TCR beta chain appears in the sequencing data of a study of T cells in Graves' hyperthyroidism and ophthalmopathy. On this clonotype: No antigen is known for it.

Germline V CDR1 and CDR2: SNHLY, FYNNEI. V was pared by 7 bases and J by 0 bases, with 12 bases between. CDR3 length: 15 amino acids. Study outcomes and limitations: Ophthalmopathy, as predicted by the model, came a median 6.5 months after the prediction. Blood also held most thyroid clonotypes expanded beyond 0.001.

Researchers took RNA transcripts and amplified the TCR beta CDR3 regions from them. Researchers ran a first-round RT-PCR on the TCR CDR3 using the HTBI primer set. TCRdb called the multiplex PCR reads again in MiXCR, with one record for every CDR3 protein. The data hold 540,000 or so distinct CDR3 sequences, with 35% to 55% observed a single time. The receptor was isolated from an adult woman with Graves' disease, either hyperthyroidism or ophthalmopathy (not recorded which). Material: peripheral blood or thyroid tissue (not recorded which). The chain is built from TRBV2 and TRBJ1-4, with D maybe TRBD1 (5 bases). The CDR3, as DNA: TGTGCCAGCACCCTTGGGACGGCAACTAATGAAAAACTGTTTTTT. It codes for CASTLGTATNEKLFF.